This TCR beta chain was sequenced during a study of T cell repertoires in cytomegalovirus infection. Study-wide background: Recently identified HLA-C-restricted CMV epitopes were used, and well-studied HLA-B-restricted CMV epitopes were used as well. Evidence of both CMV infection and a matching HLA type came from public TCR beta signatures. The study, taken as a whole, reports: It was HLA-C-restricted CMV-specific TCR beta clonotypes that dominated the response ex vivo. Cumulative frequency of public TCR beta families picked out carriers of CMV plus the relevant HLA.

V was clipped by 4 bases and J by 2 bases, with 4 bases between them. The germline CDR1 and CDR2 sequences are MGHRA and YSYEKL. This CDR3 has 12 amino acids. TCRdb called the reads again in MiXCR, with one record for every CDR3 protein. The sample has some 220,000 distinct CDR3 sequences, approximately 38% seen once. This clonotype showed up just a few times. The target antigen is unknown. Sequencing used CD8+ T cells from cultured PBMCs, obtained from culture after CMV antigen stimulation. The rearrangement uses TRBV4-1 and TRBJ2-3; D unresolved. The TCR originated in a human donor in good health (CMV status not recorded). Some clones in this sample may be carry-over from other donors' samples. The CDR3 coding sequence is TGCGCCAGCAGCCCGGACACAGATACGCAGTATTTT. Its translation: CASSPDTDTQYF.